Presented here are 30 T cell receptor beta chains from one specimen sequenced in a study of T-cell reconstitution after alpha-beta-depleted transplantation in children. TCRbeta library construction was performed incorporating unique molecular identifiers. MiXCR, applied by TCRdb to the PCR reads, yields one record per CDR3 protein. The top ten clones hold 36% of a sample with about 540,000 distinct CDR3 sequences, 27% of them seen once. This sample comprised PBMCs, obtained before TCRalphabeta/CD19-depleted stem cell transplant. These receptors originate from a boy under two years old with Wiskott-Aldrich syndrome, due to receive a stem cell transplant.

CDR3: CASSLSPLAGGSYNEQFF. DNA for the CDR3: TGTGCCAGCAGCTTATCCCCTCTGGCGGGAGGCTCCTACAATGAGCAGTTCTTC. The chain couples TRBV5-5 to TRBJ2-1; TRBD2 aligns across 8 bases. The germline gives CDR1 SGHKS, CDR2 YYEKEE (reference sequence). With V trimmed by 2 bases and J by 0 bases, 10 bases remained unmatched. The CDR3 is 18 residues long.

CDR3 loop: CASYWTSVTDTQYF. The CDR3 nucleotides read TGTGCCAGCTACTGGACTAGCGTCACAGATACGCAGTATTTT. The rearrangement links TRBV2 to TRBJ2-3; TRBD2 aligns across 9 bases. V gave up 8 bases and J gave up 2 bases; unmatched junction bases: 5. The CDR3 runs to 14 residues. Germline V gene data show CDR1 as SNHLY and CDR2 as FYNNEI.

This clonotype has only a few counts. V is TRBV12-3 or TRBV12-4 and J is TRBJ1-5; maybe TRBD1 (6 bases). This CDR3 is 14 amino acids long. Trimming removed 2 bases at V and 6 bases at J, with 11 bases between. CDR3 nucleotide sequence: TGTGCCAGCAGTTTATCAGGGGAGGGTCAGCCCCAGCATTTT. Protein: CASSLSGEGQPQHF.

As DNA, the CDR3 is TGTGCCAGCAGCCCCCAGGTCGAGCAGTTCTTC. It yields the protein CASSPQVEQFF. The chain recombines TRBV6-6 with TRBJ2-1; D not resolved. Germline CDR1 MNHNY, CDR2 SVGAGI (reference sequence). There are 11 residues in the CDR3. Trimming took 6 bases from V and 10 from J, leaving 10 bases between them.

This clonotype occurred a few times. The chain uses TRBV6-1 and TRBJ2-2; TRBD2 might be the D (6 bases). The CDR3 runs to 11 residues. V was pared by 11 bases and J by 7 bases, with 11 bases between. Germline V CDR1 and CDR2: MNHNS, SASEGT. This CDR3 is CAAGGIGELFF. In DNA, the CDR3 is TGTGCCGCCGGAGGGATCGGGGAGCTGTTTTTT.

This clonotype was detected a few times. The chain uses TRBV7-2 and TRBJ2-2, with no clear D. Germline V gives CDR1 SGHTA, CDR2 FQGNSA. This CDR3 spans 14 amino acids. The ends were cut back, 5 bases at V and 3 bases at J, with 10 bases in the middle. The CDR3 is CASSPGYYTGELFF. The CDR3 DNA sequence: TGTGCCAGCAGCCCCGGATATTACACCGGGGAGCTGTTTTTT.

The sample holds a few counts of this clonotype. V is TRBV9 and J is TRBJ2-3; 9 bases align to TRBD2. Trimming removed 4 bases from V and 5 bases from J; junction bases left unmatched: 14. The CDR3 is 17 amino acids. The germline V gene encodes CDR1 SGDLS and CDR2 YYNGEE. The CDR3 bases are TGTGCCAGCAGCTCCGGGCCCGGGTCTAGCGGGATAGATACGCAGTATTTT. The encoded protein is CASSSGPGSSGIDTQYF.

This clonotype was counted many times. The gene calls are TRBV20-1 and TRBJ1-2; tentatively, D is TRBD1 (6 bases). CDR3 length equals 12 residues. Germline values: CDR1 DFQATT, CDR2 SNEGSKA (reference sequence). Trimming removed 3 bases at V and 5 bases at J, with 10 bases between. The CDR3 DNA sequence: TGCAGTGCTAGGAACAGGGAGTATGGCTACACCTTC. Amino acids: CSARNREYGYTF.

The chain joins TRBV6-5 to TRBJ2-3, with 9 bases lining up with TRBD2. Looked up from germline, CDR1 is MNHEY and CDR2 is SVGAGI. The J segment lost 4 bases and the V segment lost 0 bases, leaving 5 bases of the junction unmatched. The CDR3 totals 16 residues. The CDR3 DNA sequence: TGTGCCAGCAGTTACTCGGAGCGGGAGGAACCAGATACGCAGTATTTT. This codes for CASSYSEREEPDTQYF.

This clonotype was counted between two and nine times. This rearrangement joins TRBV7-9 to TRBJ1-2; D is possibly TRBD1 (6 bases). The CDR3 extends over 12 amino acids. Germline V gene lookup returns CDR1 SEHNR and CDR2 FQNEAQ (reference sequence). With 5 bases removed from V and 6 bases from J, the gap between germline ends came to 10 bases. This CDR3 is CASSDRQDGYTF. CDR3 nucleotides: TGTGCCAGCAGCGATCGACAGGATGGCTACACCTTC.

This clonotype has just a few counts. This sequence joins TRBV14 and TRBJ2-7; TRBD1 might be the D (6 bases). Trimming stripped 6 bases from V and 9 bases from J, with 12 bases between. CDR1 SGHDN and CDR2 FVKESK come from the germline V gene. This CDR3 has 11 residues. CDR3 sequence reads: CASSYTGPQYF. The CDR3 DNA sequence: TGTGCCAGCAGTTACACAGGGCCGCAGTACTTC.

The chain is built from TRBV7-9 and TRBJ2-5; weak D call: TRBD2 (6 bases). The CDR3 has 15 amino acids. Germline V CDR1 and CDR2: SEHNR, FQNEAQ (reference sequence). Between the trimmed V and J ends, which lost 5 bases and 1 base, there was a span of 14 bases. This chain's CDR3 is CASSRGGDLQETQYF. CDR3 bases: TGTGCCAGCAGCCGGGGCGGGGACCTCCAAGAGACCCAGTACTTC.

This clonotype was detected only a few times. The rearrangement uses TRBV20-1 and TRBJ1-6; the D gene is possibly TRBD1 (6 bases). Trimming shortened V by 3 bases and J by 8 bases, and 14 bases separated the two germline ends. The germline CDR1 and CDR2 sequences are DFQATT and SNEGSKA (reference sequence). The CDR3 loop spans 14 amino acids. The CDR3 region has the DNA TGCAGTGCTAGGGACAGCTTAACGGATTCACCCCTCCACTTT. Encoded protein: CSARDSLTDSPLHF.

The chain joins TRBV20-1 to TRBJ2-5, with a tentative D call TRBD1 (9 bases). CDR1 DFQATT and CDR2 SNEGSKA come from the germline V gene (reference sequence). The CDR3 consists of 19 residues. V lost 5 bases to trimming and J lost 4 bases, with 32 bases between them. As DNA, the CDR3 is TGCAGTGCTGCCCCCCTCCGGGACAGGGATCTAGCGGGTGGAGAGACCCAGTACTTC. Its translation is CSAAPLRDRDLAGGETQYF.

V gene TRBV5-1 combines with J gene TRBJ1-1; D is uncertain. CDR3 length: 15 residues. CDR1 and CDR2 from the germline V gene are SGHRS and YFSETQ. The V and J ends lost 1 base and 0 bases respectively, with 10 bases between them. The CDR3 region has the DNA TGCGCCAGCAGCTTGAGAATGGGGATGAACACTGAAGCTTTCTTT. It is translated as CASSLRMGMNTEAFF.

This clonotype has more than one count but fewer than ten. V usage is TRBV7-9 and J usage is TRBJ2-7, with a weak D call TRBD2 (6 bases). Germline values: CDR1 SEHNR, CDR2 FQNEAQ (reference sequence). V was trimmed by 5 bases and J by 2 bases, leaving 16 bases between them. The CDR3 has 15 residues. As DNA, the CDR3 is TGTGCCAGCAGCCCCGTTGGGGGGAAAGCCTACGAGCAGTACTTC. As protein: CASSPVGGKAYEQYF.

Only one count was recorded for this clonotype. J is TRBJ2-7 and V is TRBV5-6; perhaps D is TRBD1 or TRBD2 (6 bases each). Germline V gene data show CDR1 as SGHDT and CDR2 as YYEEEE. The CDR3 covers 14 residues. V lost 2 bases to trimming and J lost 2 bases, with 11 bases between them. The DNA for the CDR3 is TGTGCCAGCAGCTTCCGGGGGCGAACCTACGAGCAGTACTTC. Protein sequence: CASSFRGRTYEQYF.

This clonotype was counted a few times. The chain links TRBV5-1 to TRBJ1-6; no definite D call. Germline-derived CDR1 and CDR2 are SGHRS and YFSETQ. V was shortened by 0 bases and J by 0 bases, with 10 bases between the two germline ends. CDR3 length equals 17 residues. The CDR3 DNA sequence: TGCGCCAGCAGCTTGGACTCGGGGAGCTCCTATAATTCACCCCTCCACTTT. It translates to CASSLDSGSSYNSPLHF.

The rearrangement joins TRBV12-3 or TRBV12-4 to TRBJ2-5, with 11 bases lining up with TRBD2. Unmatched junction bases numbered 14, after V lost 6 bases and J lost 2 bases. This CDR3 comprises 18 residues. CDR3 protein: CASSPGTSGIAGQETQYF. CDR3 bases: TGTGCCAGCAGCCCTGGGACTAGCGGAATTGCGGGGCAAGAGACCCAGTACTTC.

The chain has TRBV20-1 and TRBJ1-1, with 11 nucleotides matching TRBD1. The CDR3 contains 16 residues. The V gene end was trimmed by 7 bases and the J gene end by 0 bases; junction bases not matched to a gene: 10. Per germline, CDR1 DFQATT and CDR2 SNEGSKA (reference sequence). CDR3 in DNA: TGCAGTGTACCCCTGGACAGGGGGCGTTTGAACACTGAAGCTTTCTTT. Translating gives CSVPLDRGRLNTEAFF.

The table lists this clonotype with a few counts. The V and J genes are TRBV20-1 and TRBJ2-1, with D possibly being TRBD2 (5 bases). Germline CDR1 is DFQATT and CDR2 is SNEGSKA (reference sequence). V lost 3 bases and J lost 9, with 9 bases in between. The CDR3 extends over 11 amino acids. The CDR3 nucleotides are TGCAGTGCTAGTTTAGGGAGTGAGCAGTTCTTC. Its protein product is CSASLGSEQFF.

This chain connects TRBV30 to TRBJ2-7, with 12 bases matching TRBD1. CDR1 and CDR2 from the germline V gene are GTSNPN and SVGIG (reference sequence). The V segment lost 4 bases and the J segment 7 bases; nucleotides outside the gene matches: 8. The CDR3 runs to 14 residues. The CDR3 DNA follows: TGTGCCTGGACACTGGGACAGGGGGCTAGGGAGCAGTACTTC. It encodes CAWTLGQGAREQYF.

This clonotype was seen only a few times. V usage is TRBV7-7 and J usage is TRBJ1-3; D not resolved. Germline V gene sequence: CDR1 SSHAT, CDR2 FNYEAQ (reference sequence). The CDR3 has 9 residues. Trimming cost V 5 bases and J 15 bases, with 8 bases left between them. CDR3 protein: CASSGGPYF. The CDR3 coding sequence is TGTGCCAGCAGCGGCGGCCCATATTTT.

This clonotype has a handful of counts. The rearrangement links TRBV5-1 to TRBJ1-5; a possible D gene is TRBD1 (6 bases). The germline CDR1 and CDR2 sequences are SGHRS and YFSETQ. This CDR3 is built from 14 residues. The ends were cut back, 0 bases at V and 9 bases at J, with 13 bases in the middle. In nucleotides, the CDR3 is TGCGCCAGCAGCTTGGGAGGGGGGGATCCGCCCCAGCATTTT. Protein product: CASSLGGGDPPQHF.

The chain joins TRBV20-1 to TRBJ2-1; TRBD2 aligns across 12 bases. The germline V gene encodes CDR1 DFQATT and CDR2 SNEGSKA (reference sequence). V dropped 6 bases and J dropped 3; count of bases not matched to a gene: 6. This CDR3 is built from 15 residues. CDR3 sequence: CSALGLAGNYNEQFF. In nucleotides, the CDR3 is TGCAGTGCATTGGGACTAGCGGGTAACTACAATGAGCAGTTCTTC.

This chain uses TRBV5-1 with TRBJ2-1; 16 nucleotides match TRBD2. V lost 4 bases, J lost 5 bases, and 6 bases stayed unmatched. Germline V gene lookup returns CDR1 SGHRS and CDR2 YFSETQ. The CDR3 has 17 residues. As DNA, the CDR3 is TGCGCCAGCAGCACGGGACTAGCGGGAGGGCCGAACAATGAGCAGTTCTTC. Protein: CASSTGLAGGPNNEQFF.

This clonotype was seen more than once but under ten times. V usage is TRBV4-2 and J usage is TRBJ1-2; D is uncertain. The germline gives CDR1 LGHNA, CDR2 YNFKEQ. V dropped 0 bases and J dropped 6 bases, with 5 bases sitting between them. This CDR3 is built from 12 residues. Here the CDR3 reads CASSQDADGYTF. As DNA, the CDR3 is TGTGCCAGCAGCCAAGACGCGGATGGCTACACCTTC.

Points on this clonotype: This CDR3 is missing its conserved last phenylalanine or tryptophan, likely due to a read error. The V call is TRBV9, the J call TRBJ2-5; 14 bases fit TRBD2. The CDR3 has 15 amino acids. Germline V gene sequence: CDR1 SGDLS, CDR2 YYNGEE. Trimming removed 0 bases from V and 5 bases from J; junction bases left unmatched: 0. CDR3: CASSVGLAGGETQYL. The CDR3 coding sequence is TGTGCCAGCAGCGTAGGACTAGCGGGAGGGGAGACCCAGTACTTA.

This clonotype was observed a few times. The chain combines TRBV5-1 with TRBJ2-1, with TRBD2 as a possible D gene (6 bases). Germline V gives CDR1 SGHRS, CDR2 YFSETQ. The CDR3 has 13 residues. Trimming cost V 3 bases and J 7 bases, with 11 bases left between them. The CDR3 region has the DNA TGCGCCAGCAGCTACGCGACTAGTAATGAGCAGTTCTTC. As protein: CASSYATSNEQFF.

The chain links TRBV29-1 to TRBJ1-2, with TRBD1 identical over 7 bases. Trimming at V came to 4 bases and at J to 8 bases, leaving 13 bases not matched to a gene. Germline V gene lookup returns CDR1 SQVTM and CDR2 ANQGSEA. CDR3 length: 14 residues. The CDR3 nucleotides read TGCAGCGTTGCAACCGACAGGGCTGGAGGAGGCTACACCTTC. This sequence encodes CSVATDRAGGGYTF.